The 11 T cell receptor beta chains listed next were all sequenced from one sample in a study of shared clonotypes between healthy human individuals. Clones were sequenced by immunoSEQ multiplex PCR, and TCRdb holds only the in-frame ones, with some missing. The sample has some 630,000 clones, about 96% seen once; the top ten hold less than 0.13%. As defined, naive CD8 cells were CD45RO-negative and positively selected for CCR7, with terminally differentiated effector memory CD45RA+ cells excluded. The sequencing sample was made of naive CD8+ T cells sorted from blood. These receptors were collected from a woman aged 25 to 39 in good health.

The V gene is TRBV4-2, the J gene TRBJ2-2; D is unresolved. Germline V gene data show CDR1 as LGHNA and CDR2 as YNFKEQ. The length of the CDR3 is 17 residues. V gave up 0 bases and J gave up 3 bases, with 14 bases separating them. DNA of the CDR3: TGTGCCAGCAGCCAAGATCCGATCGGGTCGGACACCGGGGAGCTGTTTTTT. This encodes CASSQDPIGSDTGELFF.

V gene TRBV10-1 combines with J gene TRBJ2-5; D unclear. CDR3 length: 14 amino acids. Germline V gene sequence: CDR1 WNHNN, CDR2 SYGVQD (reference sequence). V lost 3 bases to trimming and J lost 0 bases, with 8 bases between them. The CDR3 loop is CASSDGRYQETQYF. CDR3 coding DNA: TGCGCCAGCAGTGACGGACGCTACCAAGAGACCCAGTACTTC.

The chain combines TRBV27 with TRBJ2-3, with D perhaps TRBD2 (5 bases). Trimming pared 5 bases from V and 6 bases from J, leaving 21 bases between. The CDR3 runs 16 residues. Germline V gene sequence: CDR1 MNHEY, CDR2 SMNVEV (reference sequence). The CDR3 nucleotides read TGTGCCAGCAGTACCTTTGTGGGAGAATTTTTCGATACGCAGTATTTT. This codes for CASSTFVGEFFDTQYF.

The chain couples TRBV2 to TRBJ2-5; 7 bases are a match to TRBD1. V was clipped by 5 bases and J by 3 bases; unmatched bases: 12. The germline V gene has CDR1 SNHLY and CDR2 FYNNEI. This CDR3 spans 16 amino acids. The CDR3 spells CASSRTLDRDEETQYF. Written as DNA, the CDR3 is TGTGCCAGCAGTCGGACCCTCGACAGGGATGAAGAGACCCAGTACTTC.

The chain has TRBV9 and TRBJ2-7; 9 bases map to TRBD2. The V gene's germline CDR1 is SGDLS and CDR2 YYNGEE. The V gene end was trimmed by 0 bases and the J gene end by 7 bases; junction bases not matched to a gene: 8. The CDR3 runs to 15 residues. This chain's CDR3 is CASSVEVAGVREQYF. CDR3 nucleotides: TGTGCCAGCAGCGTAGAAGTAGCGGGAGTGAGAGAGCAGTACTTC.

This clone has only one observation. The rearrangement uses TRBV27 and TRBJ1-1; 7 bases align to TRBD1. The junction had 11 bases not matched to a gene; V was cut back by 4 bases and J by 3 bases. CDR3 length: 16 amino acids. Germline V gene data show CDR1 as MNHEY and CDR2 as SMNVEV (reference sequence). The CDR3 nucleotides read TGTGCCAGCAGTTCGGATCCAGGGGGAGAGGACACTGAAGCTTTCTTT. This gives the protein CASSSDPGGEDTEAFF.

CDR3 protein: CASSVDTPPSYEQYF. The CDR3 coding sequence is TGTGCCAGCAGCGTTGACACGCCGCCCTCCTACGAGCAGTACTTC. The rearrangement joins TRBV28 to TRBJ2-7; no definite D call. V lost 6 bases to trimming and J lost 0 bases, with 15 bases between them. The CDR3 sequence is 15 residues long. CDR1 and CDR2 from the germline V gene are MDHEN and SYDVKM.

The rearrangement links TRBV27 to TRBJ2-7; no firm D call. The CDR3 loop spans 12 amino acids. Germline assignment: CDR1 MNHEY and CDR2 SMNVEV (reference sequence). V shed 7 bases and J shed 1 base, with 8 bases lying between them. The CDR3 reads CASMGWSYEQYF. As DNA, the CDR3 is TGTGCCAGCATGGGGTGGTCCTACGAGCAGTACTTC.

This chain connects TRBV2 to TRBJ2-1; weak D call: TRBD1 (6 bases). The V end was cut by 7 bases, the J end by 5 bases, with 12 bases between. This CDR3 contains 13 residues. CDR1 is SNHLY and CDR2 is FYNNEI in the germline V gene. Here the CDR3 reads CASKDSQHNEQFF. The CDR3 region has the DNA TGTGCCAGCAAGGACAGTCAACACAATGAGCAGTTCTTC.

In DNA, the CDR3 is TGTGCCATCAGCACTAGCGGGAGAGGAGCCGGGGAGCTGTTTTTT. This translates into CAISTSGRGAGELFF. The gene calls are TRBV10-3 and TRBJ2-2; the match to TRBD2 covers 11 bases. Trimming at V came to 6 bases and at J to 6 bases, leaving 6 bases not matched to a gene. In germline, CDR1 is ENHRY, CDR2 SYGVKD. There are 15 residues in the CDR3.

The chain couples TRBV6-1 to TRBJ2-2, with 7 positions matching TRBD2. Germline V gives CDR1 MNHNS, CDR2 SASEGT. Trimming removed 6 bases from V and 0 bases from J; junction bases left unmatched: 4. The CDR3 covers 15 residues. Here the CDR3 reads CASRGGTTNTGELFF. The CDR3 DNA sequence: TGTGCCAGCAGGGGGGGGACTACGAACACCGGGGAGCTGTTTTTT.